This T cell receptor (beta chain) was observed in a study of a mutant IDH1 vaccine in newly diagnosed glioma. Study background: Previous treatment comprised radiotherapy, temozolomide, or both, mostly both.

Time point here: week 23, last vaccination. Vaccination used 300 ug of mutant IDH1 20-mer peptide per dose, with topical imiquimod. There were new WHO grade 3 or 4 astrocytomas in the donors, and these were IDH1-mutant and ATRX-lost. Deletions cut 0 bases from V and 7 bases from J, with 15 bases between. Germline CDR1 reads SEHNR; CDR2 reads FQNEAQ (reference sequence). CDR3 length: 16 residues. On this clone itself: Its antigen is undetermined.

Sequencing used immunoSEQ multiplex PCR; TCRdb keeps in-frame clones, though not all of them. The sample lists some 30,000 clones; over 75% were seen once. The source was PBMCs, collected from a glioma patient whose treatment included an IDH1 peptide vaccine. V is TRBV7-9 and J is TRBJ1-4; D gene ambiguous. This receptor was obtained from a man aged 40-49 years with glioma. The CDR3 is CASSLASTARPEKLFF. Written as DNA, the CDR3 is TGTGCCAGCAGCTTAGCCTCGACGGCACGTCCTGAAAAACTGTTTTTT.